This T cell receptor (beta chain) was captured by sequencing in a study of blood T cell repertoires in COVID-19. Study summary: Samples came from the United States, Italy and Spain, spanning acute and convalescent COVID-19. PBMCs, B-cell-depleted T cells, or T cells were the source of the cDNA or gDNA that made up the material.

Germline CDR1 and CDR2: SGHAT and FQNNGV. V was pared by 1 base and J by 12 bases, with 1 base of the junction left unmatched. This CDR3 has 13 residues. This clone appeared once. Authors' processing steps: Estimates of nucleated cell counts were drawn from the amplification of reference gene primers. Profiled with immunoSEQ multiplex PCR; TCRdb holds only in-frame clones, not every one. V, J and clone size are those of that table, while D and trimming were read from the DNA. In the table there are approximately 670,000 clones, just under 90% of which are singletons. This clonotype originated in a woman under 30 with acute or convalescent COVID-19. Sequenced input: peripheral blood. V gene TRBV11-2 combines with J gene TRBJ2-6; 9 bases fit TRBD1. Here the CDR3 DNA reads TGTGCCAGCAGCTTAGGACAGGGGGGCGTCCTGACTTTC. The encoded protein is CASSLGQGGVLTF.